This TCR beta chain appears in the sequencing data of a study of shared clonotypes between healthy human individuals. Findings and limits, study-wide: Sequencing depth was expected to influence donor clonotype sharing.

CD45RO-negative, CCR7-selected cells formed the naive CD8 fraction, which excluded terminally differentiated effector memory CD45RA+ cells. TCRdb keeps only in-frame clones here, not all; method: immunoSEQ multiplex PCR. The data hold roughly 1,800,000 clones, with approximately 94% observed a single time. A note on this clone: Its specificity is not known.

The germline CDR1 and CDR2 sequences are MNHNS and SASEGT. This CDR3 is built from 16 residues. V trimming: 2 bases; J trimming: 2 bases; junction bases outside the gene matches: 8. Specimen: naive CD8+ T cells sorted from blood. The genes are TRBV6-1 and TRBJ2-5; 7 bases agree with TRBD1. This TCR was recovered from a man between 18 and 29 years old in good health. CDR3 bases: TGTGCCAGCAGTGAACAACAGGGGACGTTACAAGAGACCCAGTACTTC. Translated: CASSEQQGTLQETQYF.